This record concerns one TCR beta chain sequence. Its cognate antigen has yet to be identified. Base qualities are not provided; no much larger clone lies one nucleotide away. The source of the sample is a study of T cell responses to AZD1222 COVID-19 vaccine (dated by TCRdb to the early 2020s). For the study in its entirety: AZD1222 recipients given second doses at about 4 weeks or at about 12 weeks were pooled, since spike-specific TCR depth and breadth were not found to differ between the two schedules. Enrollment into the trials was organized by age into subgroups of 18-55, 56-69 and 70-plus years, and those subgroups contained approximately 160, 26 and 62 TCR-sequenced participants, respectively. TCR sequencing covered some 240 trial participants: 200 to 220 given two doses of AZD1222 and 26 given two doses of MenACWY control vaccine.

The CDR3 regions of human TCRbeta chains were analyzed by immunosequencing. The published analysis was carried out like this. TCRs in the repertoires were matched against a reference library of SARS-CoV-2-specific TCRs that had been generated with the MIRA antigen-specificity platform. Breadth was defined as the fraction of unique TCRs that were SARS-CoV-2-associated. Depth was defined as the fraction of total T cells that were SARS-CoV-2-associated. Each spike-specific TCR was assigned to its reactive spike region and to a CD4 or CD8 class using the MIRA data. Log10-transformed breadth and depth values were compared by one-way ANOVA with Sidak's multiple comparisons tests. TCRdb re-hosts the immuneACCESS table, in-frame sequences only. Its copies lack some clones; in the studies checked, an unresolved V gene accounts for under half of them, and the cause for the rest is not known. D and trimming come from the DNA, and the V and J calls and clone size come from that table. Within this sample are tens of thousands of clones, with roughly nine tenths of them counted one time only. Together, the top ten hold about 3% of the sample.

The time point label corresponds to: baseline before first vaccination. Samples from vaccinated people were obtained from the UK trials COV001 and COV002, which included a single-blind randomized controlled phase 2/3 trial of AZD1222 (ChAdOx1 nCoV-19) in healthy adults. For TCRbeta chain sequencing, PBMC samples were collected from trial participants at day 0 and at day 28 after the second dose. The study at large found these results: Reportedly, almost half of the unique spike-specific TCRs recognized epitopes lying outside the regions that are mutated in the B.1.351 and B.1.1.7 variants. Conclusions about previously exposed vaccinees are limited because only five or six AZD1222 recipients were SARS-CoV-2 seropositive at baseline. Vaccine-associated CD4 TCRs spanned the whole spike protein, with dominant responses in regions 160-218 and 743-854. Participants were mostly white British and included more females than males, and it was suggested by the authors that clonal diversity may have been underestimated. After two AZD1222 doses, spike-specific TCR breadth and depth were significantly higher than at day 0 and than in MenACWY recipients. Because no samples from the day 14 peak response were available, repertoires could be characterized only after the peak T cell response. In the small 56-69-year group, the increase in depth fell short of significance, most likely because of low power.

The sequence was obtained from an adult in good health. Here the sequenced sample was peripheral blood, taken on day 0 of AZD1222 vaccination.

In nucleotide form, the sequence is TGTGCCAGCAGCTTAGCCAGGACCTACGAGCAGTACTTC. Translated, this gives CASSLARTYEQYF. The sequence links TRBV13 to TRBJ2-7, with no confidently assigned D gene. The cysteine opens and the phenylalanine closes a CDR3 of 13 amino acids. Just the 39-base CDR3 DNA is kept, in frame starting at base 1. V sheds 1 base and J sheds 2 bases, leaving 6 bases between their ends. Taken from the germline V gene (reference sequence), the CDR1 and CDR2 loops are PRHDT and FYEKMQ.